This entry describes one T cell receptor beta chain. This clonotype has more than one count but fewer than ten. Its antigen is unknown. Base quality data are lacking; no much larger clone is found one base away. Library generation was performed with RT-PCR. TCRdb shows the sequencer as Illumina HiSeq 2500. TCRdb reran the public reads through fastp at Q25 and MiXCR, keeping productive beta chains. Rows matching on CDR3 protein sequence are summarized as one entry with the most common DNA and genes. The sample table records hundreds of thousands of distinct CDR3 sequences; 15% to 19% of these occur just once. The top ten constitute approximately 10% of the sample. This sample stems from a study of response to subunit inactivated influenza vaccine (dated by TCRdb to 2017 to 2018). As for the study more broadly: To follow how T cells responded to a trivalent subunit inactivated influenza vaccine, the researchers relied on deep quantitative profiling of the T cell receptor repertoire. Overall results and qualifications from the work: It was suggested by the authors that each seasonal influenza vaccination may recruit only a limited number of new T cells.

Trimming leaves V shorter by 7 bases and J shorter by 10 bases, with the junction holding 10 bases beyond the gene matches. CDR3 length: 14 amino acids, cysteine to phenylalanine. Of all the DNA, just the CDR3 is kept, 42 bases in frame from base 1. From the germline V gene, CDR1 is SGHRS and CDR2 is YFSETQ. The sequence derives from a middle-aged man who received an inactivated influenza vaccine. Donor details come from another sample of the same person, matched by shared clones. The rearranged chain carries TRBV5-1 and TRBJ2-1, with 11 middle bases fitting TRBD2. The material was PBMCs from blood, obtained roughly 12 days after vaccination. The nucleotide sequence is given as TGCGCCAGCTCGGAGGTAGCGGGAGGGACCGAGCAGTTCTTC. Translated, it reads CASSEVAGGTEQFF.